The entry below gives a single T cell receptor (beta chain) sequence along with its context. The CDR3 has 17 amino acids. The V gene's germline CDR1 is SGHDN and CDR2 FVKESK. The trim removed 4 bases at V and 4 bases at J, leaving 14 bases unmatched. The libraries were made with immunoSEQ v3.0 at survey level. Researchers set sequencing to target 40,000-50,000 T-cell genomes per sample. Profiling relied on immunoSEQ multiplex PCR, and the TCRdb table lists in-frame clones only, not all of them. The table has 25,000 to 35,000 clones, approximately 90% seen once. This record comes from a study of long-term antiretroviral therapy in people with HIV. Whole-study context: Earliest sampling preceded the 2015 immediate-ART recommendation by about a decade.

This receptor was identified in a young man with HIV. The J gene is TRBJ2-3, the V gene TRBV14; 7 positions match TRBD1. The sequences come from unsorted PBMCs, collected 3.1 years after starting antiretroviral therapy. In nucleotides, the CDR3 is TGTGCCAGCAGCCTCACGAGGGGGCAGTTCCTTCCAGATACGCAGTATTTT. Amino acids: CASSLTRGQFLPDTQYF.